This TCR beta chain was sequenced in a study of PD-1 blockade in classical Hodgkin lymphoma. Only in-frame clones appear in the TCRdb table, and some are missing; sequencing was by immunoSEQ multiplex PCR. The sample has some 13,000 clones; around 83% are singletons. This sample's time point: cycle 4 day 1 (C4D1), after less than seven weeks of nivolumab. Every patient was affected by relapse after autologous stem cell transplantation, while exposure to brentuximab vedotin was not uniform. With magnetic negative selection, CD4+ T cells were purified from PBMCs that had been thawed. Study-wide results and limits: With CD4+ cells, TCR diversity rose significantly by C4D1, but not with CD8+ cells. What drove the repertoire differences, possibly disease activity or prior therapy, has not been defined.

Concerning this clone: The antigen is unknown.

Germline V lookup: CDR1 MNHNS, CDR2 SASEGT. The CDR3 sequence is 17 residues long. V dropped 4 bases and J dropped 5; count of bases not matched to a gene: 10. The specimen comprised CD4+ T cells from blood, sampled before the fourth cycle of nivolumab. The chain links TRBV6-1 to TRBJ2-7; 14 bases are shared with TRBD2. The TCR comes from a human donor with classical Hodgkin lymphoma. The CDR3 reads CASSGRLAGGPWHEQYF. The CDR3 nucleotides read TGTGCCAGCAGTGGAAGACTAGCGGGAGGGCCGTGGCACGAGCAGTACTTC.